This TCR beta chain comes out of a study of T cells after yellow fever vaccination. Study-wide results and caveats: The study noted that FACS-sorted repertoires could contain abundant clonotypes contaminating from the bulk population.

TCRdb ran MiXCR on the 5' RACE reads and lists one entry per CDR3 protein. Here the sample spans about 300,000 distinct CDR3 sequences, around 9.3% being singletons. The CDR3 contains 13 residues. V was clipped by 5 bases and J by 8 bases; unmatched bases: 7. CDR1 is DFQATT and CDR2 is SNEGSKA in the germline V gene (reference sequence). To note about this clonotype: Its antigen is still unknown.

V usage is TRBV20-1 and J usage is TRBJ2-1; 9 bases line up with TRBD2. The source material was CD4+ T cells sorted from PBMCs, sampled 5 days after the yellow fever booster vaccination. The sequence derives from a man aged 18 to 30 who received the YFV17D yellow fever vaccine. The DNA of the CDR3 is TGCAGTGCTCGGGGACTAGCTGTCGATGAGCAGTTCTTC. Amino acids: CSARGLAVDEQFF.